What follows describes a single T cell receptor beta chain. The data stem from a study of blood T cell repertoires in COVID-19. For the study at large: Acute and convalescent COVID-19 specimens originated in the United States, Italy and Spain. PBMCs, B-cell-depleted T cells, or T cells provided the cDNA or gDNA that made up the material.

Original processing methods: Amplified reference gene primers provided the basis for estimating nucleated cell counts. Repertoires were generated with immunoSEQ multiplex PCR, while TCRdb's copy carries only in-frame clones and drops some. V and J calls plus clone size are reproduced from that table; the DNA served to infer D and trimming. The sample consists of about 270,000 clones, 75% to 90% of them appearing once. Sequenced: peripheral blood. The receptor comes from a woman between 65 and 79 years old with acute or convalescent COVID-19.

In nucleotides, the CDR3 is TGTGCCAGCAGACTCAACAGGGGCCGGGCCGGGGAGCTGTTTTTT. The encoded protein is CASRLNRGRAGELFF. This chain connects TRBV6-5 to TRBJ2-2, with 7 nucleotides matching TRBD1. J was trimmed by 6 bases and V by 6 bases; bases with no gene match: 10. The CDR3 totals 15 residues. The germline CDR1 and CDR2 sequences are MNHEY and SVGAGI.